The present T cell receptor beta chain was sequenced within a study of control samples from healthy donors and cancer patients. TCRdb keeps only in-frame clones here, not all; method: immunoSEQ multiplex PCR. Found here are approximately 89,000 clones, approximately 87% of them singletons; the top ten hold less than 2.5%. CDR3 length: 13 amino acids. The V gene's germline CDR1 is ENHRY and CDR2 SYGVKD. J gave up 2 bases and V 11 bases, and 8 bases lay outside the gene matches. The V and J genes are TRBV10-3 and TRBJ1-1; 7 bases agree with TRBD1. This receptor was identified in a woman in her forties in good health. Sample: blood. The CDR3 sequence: CALQGGANTEAFF. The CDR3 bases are TGTGCCCTCCAGGGGGGGGCCAACACTGAAGCTTTCTTT.